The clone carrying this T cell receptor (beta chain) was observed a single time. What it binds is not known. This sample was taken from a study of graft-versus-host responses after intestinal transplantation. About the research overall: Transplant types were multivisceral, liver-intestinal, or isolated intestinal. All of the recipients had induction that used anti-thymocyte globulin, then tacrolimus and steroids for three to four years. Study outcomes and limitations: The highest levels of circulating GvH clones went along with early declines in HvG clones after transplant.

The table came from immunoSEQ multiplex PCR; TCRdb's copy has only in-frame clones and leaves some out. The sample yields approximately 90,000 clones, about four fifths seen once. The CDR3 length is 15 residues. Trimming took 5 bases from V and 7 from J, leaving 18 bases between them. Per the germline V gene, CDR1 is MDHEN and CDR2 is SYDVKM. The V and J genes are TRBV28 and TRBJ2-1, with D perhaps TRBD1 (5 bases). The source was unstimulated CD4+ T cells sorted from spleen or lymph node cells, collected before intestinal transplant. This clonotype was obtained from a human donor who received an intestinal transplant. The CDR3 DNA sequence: TGTGCCAGCAGTCCAGGGAATAGGGTGGGGAATGAGCAGTTCTTC. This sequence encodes CASSPGNRVGNEQFF. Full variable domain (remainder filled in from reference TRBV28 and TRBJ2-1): DVKVTQSSRYLVKRTGEKVFLECVQDMDHENMFWYRQDPGLGLRLIYFSYDVKMKEKGDIPEGYSVSREKKERFSLILESASTNQTSMYLCASSPGNRVGNEQFFGPGTRLTVL.